The rows below give T cell receptor beta chains drawn from one sample of a study of T cells after yellow fever vaccination. Each CDR3 protein gets one entry after TCRdb re-called the 5' RACE reads with MiXCR. The data show approximately 510,000 distinct CDR3 sequences, 21% seen once. The starting material was PBMCs, obtained around 3 weeks after the first yellow fever vaccination. The source of these receptors is a young man who received the YFV17D yellow fever vaccine. Each CDR3 is given with its conserved first and last residue. A D gene is named only where the DNA matches it firmly. Some rows have no size entry. The others give once, few or many, or a class for an expanded clone.

TGTGCCAGCAGCCAGGCGGAAGTGGGCACAGATACGCAGTATTTT,CASSQAEVGTDTQYF,TRBJ2-3,TRBV4-2,NA,15,NA
TGTGCCAGCAGCTTAATTCAGGGCTTACGCTCCTACGAGCAGTACTTC,CASSLIQGLRSYEQYF,TRBJ2-7,TRBV7-9,NA,16,NA
TGTGCCGCCCGGGGCACCCAAGAGACCCAGTACTTC,CAARGTQETQYF,TRBJ2-5,TRBV10-3,few,12,NA
TGTGCTAGTGTTGACGACAGGGAAACGGAGCAGTTCTTC,CASVDDRETEQFF,TRBJ2-1,TRBV12-5,NA,13,TRBD1
TGTGCCAGCAGCTTAGCATACAGGCCGAGCACAGATACGCAGTATTTT,CASSLAYRPSTDTQYF,TRBJ2-3,TRBV7-8,NA,16,NA
TGCGCCACCACGACCGGGACACAGAGAGCAGATACGCAGTATTTT,CATTTGTQRADTQYF,TRBJ2-3,TRBV5-1,few,15,NA
TGCGCCAGCAGCCACCCGACGGAGAGTAAGAGAGGATGGTTCAATCAGCCCCAGCATTTT,CASSHPTESKRGWFNQPQHF,TRBJ1-5,TRBV4-1,NA,20,NA
TGTGCCAGCAGCTTGGCCGACAGGGAGGGGACCCAGTACTTC,CASSLADREGTQYF,TRBJ2-5,TRBV5-6,few,14,NA
TGTGCCAGCTTGCCGGAGTGGGGCCAAGAGACCCAGTACTTC,CASLPEWGQETQYF,TRBJ2-5,TRBV7-9,few,14,NA
TGTGCCAGCAGCGCCCGGACAGGGGGGAACGGGGAGCTGTTTTTT,CASSARTGGNGELFF,TRBJ2-2,TRBV11-2,few,15,TRBD1
TGTGCCAGCAGCCCCCGACAGGCCATGAACACTGAAGCTTTCTTT,CASSPRQAMNTEAFF,TRBJ1-1,TRBV3-1,NA,15,NA
TGCGCCAGCAGCGGGGGGCGAGATACGCAGTATTTT,CASSGGRDTQYF,TRBJ2-3,TRBV5-1,many,12,NA
TGTGCCAGCAGTTCGGACGGGAGCTCCTACGAGCAGTACTTC,CASSSDGSSYEQYF,TRBJ2-7,TRBV27,few,14,NA
TGCAGTGCTGGACTATGGGAGACCCAGTACTTC,CSAGLWETQYF,TRBJ2-5,TRBV20-1,NA,11,NA
TGCAGTGCTAGAGATGGTGGCAGGGCCTTCAATCAGCCCCAGCATTTT,CSARDGGRAFNQPQHF,TRBJ1-5,TRBV20-1,NA,16,NA
TGCGCCAGCAGCACGCCGGGACAGGGTTTTAGTGAGCAGTTCTTC,CASSTPGQGFSEQFF,TRBJ2-1,TRBV5-1,NA,15,TRBD1
TGTGCCAGCAGACCAGCCGGAGCGGGCAGCTCCTACAATGAGCAGTTCTTC,CASRPAGAGSSYNEQFF,TRBJ2-1,TRBV13,NA,17,NA
TGTGCCAGCAGTTACCCTGGACAGGGAATGAGCTCCTACGAGCAGTACTTC,CASSYPGQGMSSYEQYF,TRBJ2-7,TRBV6-2/TRBV6-3,few,17,TRBD1
TGTGCCAGCAGCTCCGGGACAGGCCTTGAAGCTTTCTTT,CASSSGTGLEAFF,TRBJ1-1,TRBV7-2,many,13,TRBD1
TGTGCCAGCAGCCAAGGAGGAAGGCAAGCTTTCTTT,CASSQGGRQAFF,TRBJ1-1,TRBV14,few,12,NA
TGTGCCAGCAGCTTATCGACGACCCGAGGACTAGCGGGGGTTATCGGCAATGAGCAGTTCTTC,CASSLSTTRGLAGVIGNEQFF,TRBJ2-1,TRBV7-2,NA,21,TRBD2
TGTGCCAGCAGACTACAGGGGGGGGATACGCAGTATTTT,CASRLQGGDTQYF,TRBJ2-3,TRBV7-9,NA,13,NA
TGCGCCAGCAGCCATCAGATGCATACAGGGGTGAACACCGGGGAGCTGTTTTTT,CASSHQMHTGVNTGELFF,TRBJ2-2,TRBV5-1,few,18,TRBD1
TGTGCCAGTTCTCACCCAGGGGGTGCAGACATTCAGTACTTC,CASSHPGGADIQYF,TRBJ2-4,TRBV19,NA,14,TRBD1
TGTGCCAGCAGCGGAGTGGGGGGGGTCACTGAAGCTTTCTTT,CASSGVGGVTEAFF,TRBJ1-1,TRBV7-9,NA,14,NA
TGTGCCAGCAGCTTAGTCGGTGGCGGGGAGCTGTTTTTT,CASSLVGGGELFF,TRBJ2-2,TRBV7-2,NA,13,NA
TGTGCCAGCAGTGACTCAGGATTGGCAGATACGCAGTATTTT,CASSDSGLADTQYF,TRBJ2-3,TRBV6-4,few,14,NA
TGTGCCAGCTCCCAAGACGGGGTGGGTGAAGCTTTCTTT,CASSQDGVGEAFF,TRBJ1-1,TRBV7-8,many,13,NA
TGTGCCAGCAGCCAAGCCACTAGCGGGGGGGCCTCGGATACGCAGTATTTT,CASSQATSGGASDTQYF,TRBJ2-3,TRBV4-2,NA,17,TRBD2
TGTGCCAGCAGCGTAGCGGGACAGCCCAATAATTCACCCCTCCACTTT,CASSVAGQPNNSPLHF,TRBJ1-6,TRBV9,few,16,TRBD1
TGTGCCAGCAGCCAAGTCTATGTCAATGAGCAGTTCTTC,CASSQVYVNEQFF,TRBJ2-1,TRBV4-2,few,13,NA
TGTGCCAGCTCACCAGAGACAGGGGGCTATGGAAACACCATATATTTT,CASSPETGGYGNTIYF,TRBJ1-3,TRBV18,few,16,TRBD1